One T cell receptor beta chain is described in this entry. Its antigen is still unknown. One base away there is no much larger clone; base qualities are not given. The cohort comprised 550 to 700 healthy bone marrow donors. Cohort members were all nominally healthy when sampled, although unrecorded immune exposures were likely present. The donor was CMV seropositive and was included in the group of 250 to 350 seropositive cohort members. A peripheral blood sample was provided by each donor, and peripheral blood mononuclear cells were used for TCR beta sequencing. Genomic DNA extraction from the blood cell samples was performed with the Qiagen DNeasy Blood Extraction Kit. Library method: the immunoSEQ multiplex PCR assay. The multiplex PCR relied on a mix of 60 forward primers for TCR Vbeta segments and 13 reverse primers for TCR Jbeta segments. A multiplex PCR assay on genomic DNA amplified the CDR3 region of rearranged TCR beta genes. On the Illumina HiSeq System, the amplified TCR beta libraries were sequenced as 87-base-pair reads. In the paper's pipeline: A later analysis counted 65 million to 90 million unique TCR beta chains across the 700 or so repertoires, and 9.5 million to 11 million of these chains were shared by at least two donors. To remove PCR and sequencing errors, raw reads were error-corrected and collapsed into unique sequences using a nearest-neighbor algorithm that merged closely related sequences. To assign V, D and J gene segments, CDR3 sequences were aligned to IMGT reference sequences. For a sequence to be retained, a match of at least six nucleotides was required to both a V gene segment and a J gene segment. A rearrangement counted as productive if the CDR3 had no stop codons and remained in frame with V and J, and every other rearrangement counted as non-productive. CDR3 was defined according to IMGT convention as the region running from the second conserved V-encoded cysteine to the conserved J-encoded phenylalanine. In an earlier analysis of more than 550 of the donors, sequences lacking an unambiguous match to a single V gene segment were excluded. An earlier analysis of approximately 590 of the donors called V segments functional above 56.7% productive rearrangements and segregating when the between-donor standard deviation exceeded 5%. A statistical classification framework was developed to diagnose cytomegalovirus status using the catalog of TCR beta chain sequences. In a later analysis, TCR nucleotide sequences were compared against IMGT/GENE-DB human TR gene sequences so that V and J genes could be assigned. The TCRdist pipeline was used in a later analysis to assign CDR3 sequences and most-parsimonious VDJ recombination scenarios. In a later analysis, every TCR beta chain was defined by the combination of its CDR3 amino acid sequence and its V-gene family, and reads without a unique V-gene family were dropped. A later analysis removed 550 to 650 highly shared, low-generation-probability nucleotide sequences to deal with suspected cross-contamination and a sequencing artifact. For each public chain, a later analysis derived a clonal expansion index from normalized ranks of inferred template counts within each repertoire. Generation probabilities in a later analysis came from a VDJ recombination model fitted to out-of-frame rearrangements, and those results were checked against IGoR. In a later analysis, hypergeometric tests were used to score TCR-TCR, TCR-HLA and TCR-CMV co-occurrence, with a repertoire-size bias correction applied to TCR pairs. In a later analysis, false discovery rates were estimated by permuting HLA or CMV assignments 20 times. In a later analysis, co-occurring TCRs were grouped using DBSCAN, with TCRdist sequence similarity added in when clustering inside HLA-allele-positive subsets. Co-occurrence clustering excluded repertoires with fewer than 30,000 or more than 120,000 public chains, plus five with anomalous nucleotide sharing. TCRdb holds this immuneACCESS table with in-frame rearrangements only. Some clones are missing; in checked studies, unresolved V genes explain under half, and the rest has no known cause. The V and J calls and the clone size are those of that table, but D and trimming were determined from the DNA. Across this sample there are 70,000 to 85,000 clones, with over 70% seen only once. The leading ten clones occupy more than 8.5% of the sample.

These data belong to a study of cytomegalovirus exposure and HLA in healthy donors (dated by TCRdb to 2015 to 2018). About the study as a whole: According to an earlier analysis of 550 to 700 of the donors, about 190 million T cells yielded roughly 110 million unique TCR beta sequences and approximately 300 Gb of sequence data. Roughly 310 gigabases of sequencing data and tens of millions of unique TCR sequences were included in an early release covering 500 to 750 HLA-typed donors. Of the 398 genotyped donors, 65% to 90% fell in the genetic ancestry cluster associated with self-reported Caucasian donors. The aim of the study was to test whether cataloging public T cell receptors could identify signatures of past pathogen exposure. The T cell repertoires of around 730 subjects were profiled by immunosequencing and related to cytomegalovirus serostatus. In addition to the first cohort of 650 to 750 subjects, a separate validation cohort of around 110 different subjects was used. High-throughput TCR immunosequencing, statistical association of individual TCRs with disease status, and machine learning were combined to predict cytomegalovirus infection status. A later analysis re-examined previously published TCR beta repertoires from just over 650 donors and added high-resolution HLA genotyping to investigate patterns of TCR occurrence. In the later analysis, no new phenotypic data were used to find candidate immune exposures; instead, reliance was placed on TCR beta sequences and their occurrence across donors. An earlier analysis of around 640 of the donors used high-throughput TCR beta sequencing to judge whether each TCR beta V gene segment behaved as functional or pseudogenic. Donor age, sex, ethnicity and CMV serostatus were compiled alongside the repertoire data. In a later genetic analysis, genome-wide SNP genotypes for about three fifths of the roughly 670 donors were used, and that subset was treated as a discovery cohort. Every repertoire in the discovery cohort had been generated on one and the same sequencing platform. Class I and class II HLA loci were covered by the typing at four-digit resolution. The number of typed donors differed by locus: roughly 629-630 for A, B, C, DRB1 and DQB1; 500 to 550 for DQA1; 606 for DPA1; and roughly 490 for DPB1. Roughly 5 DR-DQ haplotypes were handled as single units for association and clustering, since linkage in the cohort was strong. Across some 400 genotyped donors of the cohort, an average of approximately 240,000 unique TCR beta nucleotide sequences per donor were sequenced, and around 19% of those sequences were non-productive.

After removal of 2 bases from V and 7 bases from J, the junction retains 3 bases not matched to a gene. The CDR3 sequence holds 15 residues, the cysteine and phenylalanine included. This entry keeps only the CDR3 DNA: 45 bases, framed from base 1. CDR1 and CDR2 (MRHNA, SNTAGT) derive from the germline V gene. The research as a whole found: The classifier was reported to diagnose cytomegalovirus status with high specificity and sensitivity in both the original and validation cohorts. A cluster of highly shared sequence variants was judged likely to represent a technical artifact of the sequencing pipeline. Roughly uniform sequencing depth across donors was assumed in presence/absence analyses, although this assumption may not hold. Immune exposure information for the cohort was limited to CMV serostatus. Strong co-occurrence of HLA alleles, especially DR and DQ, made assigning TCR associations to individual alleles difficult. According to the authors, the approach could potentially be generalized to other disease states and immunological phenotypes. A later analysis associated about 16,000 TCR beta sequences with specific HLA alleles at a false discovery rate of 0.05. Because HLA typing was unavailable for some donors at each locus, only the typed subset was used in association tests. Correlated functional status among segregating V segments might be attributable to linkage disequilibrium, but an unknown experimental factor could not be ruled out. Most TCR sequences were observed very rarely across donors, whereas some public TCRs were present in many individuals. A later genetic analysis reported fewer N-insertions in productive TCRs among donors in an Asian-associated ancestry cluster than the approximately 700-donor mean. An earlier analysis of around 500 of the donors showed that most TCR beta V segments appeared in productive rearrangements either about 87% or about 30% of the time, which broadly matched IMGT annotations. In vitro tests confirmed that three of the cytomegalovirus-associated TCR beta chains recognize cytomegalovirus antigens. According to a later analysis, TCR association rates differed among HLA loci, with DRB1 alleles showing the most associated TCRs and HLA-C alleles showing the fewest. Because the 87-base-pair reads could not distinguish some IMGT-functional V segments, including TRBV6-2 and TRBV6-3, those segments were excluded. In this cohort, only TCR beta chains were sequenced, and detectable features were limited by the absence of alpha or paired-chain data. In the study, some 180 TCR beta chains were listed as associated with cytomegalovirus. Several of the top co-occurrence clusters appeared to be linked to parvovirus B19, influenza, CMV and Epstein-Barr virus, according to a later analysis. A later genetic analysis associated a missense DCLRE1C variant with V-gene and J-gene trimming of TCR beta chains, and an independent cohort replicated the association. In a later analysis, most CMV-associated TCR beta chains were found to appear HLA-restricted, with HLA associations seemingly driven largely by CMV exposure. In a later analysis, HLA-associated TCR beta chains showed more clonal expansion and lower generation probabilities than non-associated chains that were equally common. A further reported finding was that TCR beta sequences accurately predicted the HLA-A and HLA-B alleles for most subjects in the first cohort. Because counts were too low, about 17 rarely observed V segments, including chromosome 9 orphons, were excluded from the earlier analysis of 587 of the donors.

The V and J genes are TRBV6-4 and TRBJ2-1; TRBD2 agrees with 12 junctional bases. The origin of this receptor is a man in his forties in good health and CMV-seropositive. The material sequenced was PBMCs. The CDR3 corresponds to CASSDKLAGGNEQFF. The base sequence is TGTGCCAGCAGTGACAAACTAGCGGGAGGTAATGAGCAGTTCTTC.